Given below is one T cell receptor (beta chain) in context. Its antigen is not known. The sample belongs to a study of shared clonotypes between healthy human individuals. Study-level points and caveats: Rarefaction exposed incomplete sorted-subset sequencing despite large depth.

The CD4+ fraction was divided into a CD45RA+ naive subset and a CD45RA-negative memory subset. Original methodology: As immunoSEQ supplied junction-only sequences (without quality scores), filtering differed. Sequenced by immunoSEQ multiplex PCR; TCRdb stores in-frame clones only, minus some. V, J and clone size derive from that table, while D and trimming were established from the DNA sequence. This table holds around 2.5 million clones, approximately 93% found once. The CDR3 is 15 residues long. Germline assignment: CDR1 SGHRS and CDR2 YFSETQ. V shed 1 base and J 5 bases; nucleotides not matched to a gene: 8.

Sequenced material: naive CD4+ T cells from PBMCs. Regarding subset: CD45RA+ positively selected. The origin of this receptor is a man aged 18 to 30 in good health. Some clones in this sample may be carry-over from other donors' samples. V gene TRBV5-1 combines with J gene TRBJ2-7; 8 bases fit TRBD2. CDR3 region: CASSLRAGGLDEQYF. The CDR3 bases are TGCGCCAGCAGCTTGCGGGCGGGAGGACTTGACGAGCAGTACTTC.